This paragraph covers one T cell receptor (beta chain) sequence. Its recognized antigen is unknown. The sample holds no much larger clone one base away, and base qualities are not on file. Sequencing was performed on an Illumina HiSeq 2500. Quantitative 5'-RACE with molecular barcodes was the method used to prepare the TCR beta libraries. In the authors' own workflow: A new computational method, built on a probabilistic model of VDJ rearrangement, was used to identify disease-linked TCR variants. The public reads were reanalyzed by TCRdb: fastp trimming at Q25, MiXCR alignment, in-frame beta chains only. Rows with a matching CDR3 protein are joined into one entry that keeps the most common DNA and genes. TCRdb's processing, not the study's, gives the V and J calls here. In this sample the table shows around 890,000 distinct CDR3 sequences, approximately 12% of which occur a single time. The ten largest clones represent just over 0.5% of the sample.

Looking up the germline V gene yields CDR1 SGHAT and CDR2 FQNNGV. The V end loses 5 bases and the J end loses 3 bases, and a stretch of 14 bases separates them. The CDR3 has 15 amino acids, counting the end cysteine and phenylalanine. Only the CDR3 part of the read is kept: 45 bases, read in frame from the first base. The sample belongs to a study of CD8 T cells in ankylosing spondylitis (dated by TCRdb to about 2017). The study in broad terms: To find TCR variants linked to disease, the study profiled T cell receptor beta repertoires in ankylosing spondylitis patients and healthy donors. Samples of peripheral blood were taken, and for ankylosing spondylitis patients, synovial fluid was collected as well. The full study cohort was made up of about 25 ankylosing spondylitis patients and around 100 healthy donors. Summary of the overall study and its limitations: A TCR beta motif made up of eight highly homologous amino acid variants appeared to be characteristic of blood from ankylosing spondylitis patients. The disease-linked clones were reported to be significantly enriched in matched synovial fluid samples from ankylosing spondylitis patients. In peripheral blood, the disease-linked clones were found at relatively low frequencies and had a CD8+ phenotype. Some motif variants were previously reported in synovial fluid and blood of reactive arthritis patients, suggesting common disease-initiation mechanisms.

The sequence came from a male donor with ankylosing spondylitis. The sequence links TRBV11-2 to TRBJ2-1; no D gene can be assigned with confidence. The material sequenced was blood, either unsorted or a sorted T cell fraction (not recorded which). The bases are TGTGCCAGCAGCCCACTGGTGGGAAACTACAATGAGCAGTTCTTC. This translates into CASSPLVGNYNEQFF.